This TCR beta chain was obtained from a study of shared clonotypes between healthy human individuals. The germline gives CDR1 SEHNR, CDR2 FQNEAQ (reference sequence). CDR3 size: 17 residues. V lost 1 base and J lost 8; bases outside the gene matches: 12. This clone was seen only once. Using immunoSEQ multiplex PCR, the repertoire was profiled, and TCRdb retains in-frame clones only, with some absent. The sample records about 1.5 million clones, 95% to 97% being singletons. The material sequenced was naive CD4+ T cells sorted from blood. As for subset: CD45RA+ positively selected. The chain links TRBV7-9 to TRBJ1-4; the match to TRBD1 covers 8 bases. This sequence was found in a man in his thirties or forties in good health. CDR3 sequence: CASSLVDPGGAKEKLFF. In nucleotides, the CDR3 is TGTGCCAGCAGCTTAGTCGATCCAGGGGGCGCAAAAGAAAAACTGTTTTTT.